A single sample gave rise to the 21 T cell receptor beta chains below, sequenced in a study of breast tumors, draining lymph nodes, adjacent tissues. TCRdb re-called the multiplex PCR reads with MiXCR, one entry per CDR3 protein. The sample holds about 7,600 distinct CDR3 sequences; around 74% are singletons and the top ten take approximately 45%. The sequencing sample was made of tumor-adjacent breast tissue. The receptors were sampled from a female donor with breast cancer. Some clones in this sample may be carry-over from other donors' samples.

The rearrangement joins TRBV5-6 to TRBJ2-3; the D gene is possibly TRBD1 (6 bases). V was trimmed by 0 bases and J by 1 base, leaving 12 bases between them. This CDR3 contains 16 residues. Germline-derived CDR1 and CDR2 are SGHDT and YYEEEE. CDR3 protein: CASSLEGEIGTDTQYF. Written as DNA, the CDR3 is TGTGCCAGCAGCTTGGAGGGGGAAATTGGCACAGATACGCAGTATTTT.

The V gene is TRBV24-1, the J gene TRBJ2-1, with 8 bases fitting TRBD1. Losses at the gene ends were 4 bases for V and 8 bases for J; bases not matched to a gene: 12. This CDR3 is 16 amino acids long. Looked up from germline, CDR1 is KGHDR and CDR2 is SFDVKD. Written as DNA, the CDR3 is TGTGCCACCAGTGAGTCCGGGACAGGATTCACCGATGAGCAGTTCTTC. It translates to CATSESGTGFTDEQFF.

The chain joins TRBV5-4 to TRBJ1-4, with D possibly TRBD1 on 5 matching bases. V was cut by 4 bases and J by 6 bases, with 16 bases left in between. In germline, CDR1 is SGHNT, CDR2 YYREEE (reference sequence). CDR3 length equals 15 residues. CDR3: CASSINRGIDEKLFF. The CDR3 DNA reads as TGTGCCAGCAGCATTAACCGGGGGATCGATGAAAAACTGTTTTTT.

CDR3 coding DNA: TGTGCCAGCAGCGTAGGGGTTGGGGAGTATAATTCACCCCTCCACTTT. This sequence encodes CASSVGVGEYNSPLHF. The J gene is TRBJ1-6, the V gene TRBV9; D gene unclear. V was trimmed by 0 bases and J by 4 bases, leaving 11 bases between them. Looked up from germline, CDR1 is SGDLS and CDR2 is YYNGEE. This CDR3 is 16 amino acids long.

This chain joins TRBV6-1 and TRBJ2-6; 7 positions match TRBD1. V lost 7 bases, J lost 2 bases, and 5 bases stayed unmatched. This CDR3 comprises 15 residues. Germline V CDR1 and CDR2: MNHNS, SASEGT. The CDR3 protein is CASIRTGTGANVLTF. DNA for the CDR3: TGTGCCAGCATCAGGACAGGAACTGGGGCCAACGTCCTGACTTTC.

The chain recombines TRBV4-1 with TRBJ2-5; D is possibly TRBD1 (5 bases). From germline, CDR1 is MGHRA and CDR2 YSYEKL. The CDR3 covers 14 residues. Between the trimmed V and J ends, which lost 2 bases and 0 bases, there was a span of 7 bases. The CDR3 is CASSQTGYQETQYF. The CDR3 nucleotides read TGCGCCAGCAGCCAAACAGGATACCAAGAGACCCAGTACTTC.

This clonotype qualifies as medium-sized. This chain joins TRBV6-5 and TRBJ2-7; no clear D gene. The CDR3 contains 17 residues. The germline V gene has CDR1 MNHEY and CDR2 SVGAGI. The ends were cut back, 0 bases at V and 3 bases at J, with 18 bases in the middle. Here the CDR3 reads CASSYSIRPTPNYEQYF. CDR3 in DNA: TGTGCCAGCAGTTACTCGATAAGGCCTACACCCAACTACGAGCAGTACTTC.

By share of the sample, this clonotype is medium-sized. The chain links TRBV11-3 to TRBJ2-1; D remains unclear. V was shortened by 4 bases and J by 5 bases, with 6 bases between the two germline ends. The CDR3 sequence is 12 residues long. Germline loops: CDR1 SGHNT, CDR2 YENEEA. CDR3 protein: CASSYGDNEQFF. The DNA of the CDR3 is TGTGCCAGCAGCTATGGAGACAATGAGCAGTTCTTC.

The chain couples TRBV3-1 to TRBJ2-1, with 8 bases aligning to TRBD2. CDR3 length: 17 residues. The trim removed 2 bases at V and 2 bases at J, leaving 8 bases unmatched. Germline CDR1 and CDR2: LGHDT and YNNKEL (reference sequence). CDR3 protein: CASSQTHQRGTYNEQFF. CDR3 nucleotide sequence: TGTGCCAGCAGCCAAACACACCAGCGGGGGACCTACAATGAGCAGTTCTTC.

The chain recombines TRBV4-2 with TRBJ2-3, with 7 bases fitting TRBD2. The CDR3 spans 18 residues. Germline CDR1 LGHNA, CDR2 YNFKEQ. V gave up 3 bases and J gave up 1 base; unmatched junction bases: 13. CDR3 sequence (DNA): TGTGCCAGCAGCCATCTAGGGGTGGGAGGGCTTGGCACAGATACGCAGTATTTT. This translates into CASSHLGVGGLGTDTQYF.

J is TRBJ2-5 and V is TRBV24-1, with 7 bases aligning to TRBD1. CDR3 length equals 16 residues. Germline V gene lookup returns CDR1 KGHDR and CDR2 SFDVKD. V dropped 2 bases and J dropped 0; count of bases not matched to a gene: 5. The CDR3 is CATSDSGTANQETQYF. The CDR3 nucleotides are TGTGCCACCAGTGATTCCGGGACAGCAAACCAAGAGACCCAGTACTTC.

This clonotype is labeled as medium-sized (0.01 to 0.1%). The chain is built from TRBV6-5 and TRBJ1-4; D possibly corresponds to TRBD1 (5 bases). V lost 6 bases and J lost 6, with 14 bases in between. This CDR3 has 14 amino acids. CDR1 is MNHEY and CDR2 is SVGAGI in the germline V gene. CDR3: CASRSGGGDEKLFF. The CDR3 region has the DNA TGTGCCAGCAGGTCGGGGGGGGGTGATGAAAAACTGTTTTTT.

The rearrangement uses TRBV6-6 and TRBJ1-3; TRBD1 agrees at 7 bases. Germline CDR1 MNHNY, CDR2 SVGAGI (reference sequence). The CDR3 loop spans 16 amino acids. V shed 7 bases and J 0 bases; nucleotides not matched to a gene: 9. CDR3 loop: CASTYQGVGSGNTIYF. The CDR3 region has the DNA TGTGCCAGCACCTACCAGGGGGTTGGCTCTGGAAACACCATATATTTT.

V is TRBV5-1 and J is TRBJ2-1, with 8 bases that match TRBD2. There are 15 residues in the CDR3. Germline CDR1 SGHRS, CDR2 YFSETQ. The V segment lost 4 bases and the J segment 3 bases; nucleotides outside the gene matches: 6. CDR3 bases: TGCGCCAGCAGCACTAGCGGCACCGGCTACAATGAGCAGTTCTTC. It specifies CASSTSGTGYNEQFF.

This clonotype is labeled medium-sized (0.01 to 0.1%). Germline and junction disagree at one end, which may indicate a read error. CDR3 in amino acids: CASSPGQGVSNEQFF. The DNA for the CDR3 is TGTGCTAGCAGCCCTGGACAGGGTGTTAGCAATGAGCAGTTCTTC. The V call is TRBV7-7, the J call TRBJ2-1; 8 bases are shared with TRBD1. Per germline, CDR1 SSHAT and CDR2 FNYEAQ (reference sequence). This CDR3 contains 15 residues.

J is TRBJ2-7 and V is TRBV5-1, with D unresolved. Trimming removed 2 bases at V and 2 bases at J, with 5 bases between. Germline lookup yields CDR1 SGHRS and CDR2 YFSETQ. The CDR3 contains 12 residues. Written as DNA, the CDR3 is TGCGCCAGCAGCTTTACAGCCTACGAGCAGTACTTC. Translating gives CASSFTAYEQYF.

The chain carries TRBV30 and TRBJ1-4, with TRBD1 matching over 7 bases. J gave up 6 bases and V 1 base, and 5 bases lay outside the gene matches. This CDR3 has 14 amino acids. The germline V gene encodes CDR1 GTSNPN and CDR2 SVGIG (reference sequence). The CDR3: CAWSGGQADEKLFF. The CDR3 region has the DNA TGTGCCTGGAGTGGAGGACAGGCCGATGAAAAACTGTTTTTT.

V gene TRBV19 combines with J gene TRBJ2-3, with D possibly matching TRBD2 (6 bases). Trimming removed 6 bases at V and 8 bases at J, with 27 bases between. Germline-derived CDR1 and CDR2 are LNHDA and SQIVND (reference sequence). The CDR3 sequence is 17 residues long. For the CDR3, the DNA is TGTGCCAGTAGCCCTAAGGTCGGTGAGGGAGGTTTCGCTACGCAGTATTTT. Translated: CASSPKVGEGGFATQYF.

CDR3 in amino acids: CASSSLVGTGEYEQYF. The CDR3 DNA sequence: TGCGCCAGCAGCTCCCTGGTAGGGACAGGGGAGTACGAGCAGTACTTC. This chain uses TRBV4-1 with TRBJ2-7; 10 bases match TRBD1. J gave up 4 bases and V 5 bases, and 11 bases lay outside the gene matches. The CDR3 runs to 16 residues. CDR1 is MGHRA, CDR2 YSYEKL, per germline.

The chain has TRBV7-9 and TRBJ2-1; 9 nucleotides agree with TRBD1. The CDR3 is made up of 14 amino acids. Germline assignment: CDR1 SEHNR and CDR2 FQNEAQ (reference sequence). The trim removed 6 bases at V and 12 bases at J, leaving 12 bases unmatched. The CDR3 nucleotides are TGTGCCAGCAGTTACAGGGGGCGGTATGGTGGGCAGTTCTTC. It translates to CASSYRGRYGGQFF.

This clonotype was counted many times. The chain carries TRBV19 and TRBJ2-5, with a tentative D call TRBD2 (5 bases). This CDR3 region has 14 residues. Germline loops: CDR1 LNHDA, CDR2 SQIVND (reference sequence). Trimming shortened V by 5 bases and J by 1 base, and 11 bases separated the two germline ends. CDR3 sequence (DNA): TGTGCCAGTAGTCCCTCAGCGGCCCAAGAGACCCAGTACTTC. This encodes CASSPSAAQETQYF.